This T cell receptor beta chain was recorded in a study of Tregs in tolerant kidney transplant recipients (dated by TCRdb to the late 2010s). About the full investigation: The transplants used related donors along with nonmyeloablative bone marrow transplantation, and in the human trials mixed chimerism was transient. The study applied TCRbeta sequencing to find donor-specific regulatory T cells before combined kidney and bone marrow transplantation and then followed those same cells after transplant. The full study reports these points: Because the study included only a small number of patients, the results must be confirmed in larger populations and under other immunosuppression protocols. Expanding Tregs with activated donor B cells appeared to identify the most biologically relevant and donor-specific TCRbeta repertoire. Biological reproducibility was not examined directly, but technical replication error appeared to be minimal. For some patients the PCR primers changed over time, which made it impossible to compare the samples from those patients at the nucleotide level. Donor-specific Treg expansion was found to exceed global Treg expansion in tolerant patients, suggesting antigen-driven rather than nonspecific expansion.

For TCRbeta CDR3 sequencing, genomic DNA from the sorted cells was extracted using the QIAGEN DNeasy Blood and Tissue Kit. High-throughput TCRbeta CDR3 sequencing, which included PCR amplification with bias correction and internal controls, was done commercially through immunoSEQ. As for the original processing: Unique productive TCRbeta sequences were defined by CDR3 nucleotide sequence when primers matched and otherwise by CDR3 amino acid sequence together with Vbeta and Jbeta genes. To correct sorting error, sequences shared between sorted populations at a frequency ratio of 2:1 or less were removed; the rest were assigned to the higher population. Donor-reactive sequences were defined as at least 5-fold expanded in CFSE-low cells versus unstimulated cells, with frequency of at least 0.01% in CFSE-low cells. Repertoire divergence was quantified by Jensen-Shannon divergence using the top 100 TCRbeta sequences ranked by frequency. For samples with multiple sequencing runs, sorting error was corrected separately for each run before the runs were pooled. TCRdb stores this immuneACCESS table with in-frame sequences only. Part of the clones is absent; in the studies checked, under half of the shortfall reflects unresolved V genes, and no reason is known for the rest. That table is the source of V, J and clone size, and D and trimming were worked out from the DNA. This sample's listing comprises roughly 50,000 clones. 0.8% to 1% of the sample is held by the ten biggest clonotypes.

About this clone: Its antigen specificity is not known. The read terminates 3 residues ahead of where the CDR3 ends, so the germline J gene completes it.

V is clipped by 6 bases and J by 3 bases, and the sequence between their germline boundaries is 12 bases long. The CDR3 has 14 amino acids, counting the end cysteine and phenylalanine. The 33 bases shown cover part of the CDR3, and their frame starts at base 1. The germline V gene sets CDR1 to SNHLY and CDR2 to FYNNEI. This sample's time point label indicates: blood sample drawn before combined kidney and bone marrow transplant. Thawed PBMCs were FACS-sorted into unstimulated Tregs (CD4+CD25+CD127-), CD4+ non-Tregs (CD4+CD25-), CD4 cells and CD8 cells. Patients were several combined kidney and bone marrow transplant recipients from the ITN036ST trial, and only these trial subjects had samples available. Healthy control blood was separated into PBMCs by Ficoll density gradient and cryopreserved, and patient PBMCs were collected both before and after transplant.

The TCR comes from a human donor who received a combined kidney and bone marrow transplant. This specimen consisted of CD4+ T cells from blood, obtained before the transplant. This receptor chain uses TRBV2 and TRBJ1-5, with TRBD1 perhaps the D gene, on 6 matching bases. The CDR3 protein sequence reads: CASRNQGYNQPQHF. The covered CDR3 bases are TGTGCCAGCAGGAATCAGGGGTACAATCAGCCC.